These T cell receptor beta chains were read from a single sample in a study of blood T cell repertoires in COVID-19. Sequenced by immunoSEQ multiplex PCR; TCRdb stores in-frame clones only, minus some. The table has approximately 74,000 clones, around 80% seen once; the top ten hold approximately 2.5%. The sequencing sample was made of peripheral blood. The origin of the receptors is a man at least 80 years old with active or convalescent COVID-19. The CDR3 runs from the conserved cysteine through the conserved F or W. The D gene is left open where the match is weak. Size is stated for part of the rows, as once, few or many counts, or as a class when the clone is expanded.

D	V	size	J	DNA	CDR3
TRBD1	TRBV7-8	NA	TRBJ1-5	TGTGCCAGCAGCTTAGTCTCGGGACAGGGTAGATCCCTTAGCAATCAGCCCCAGCATTTT	CASSLVSGQGRSLSNQPQHF
TRBD2	TRBV5-4	NA	TRBJ2-1	TGTGCCAGCAGCACCGGACTAGCGAGGGACTATGAGCAGTTCTTC	CASSTGLARDYEQFF
NA	TRBV18	NA	TRBJ1-4	TGTGCCAGCTCACCACCTAACGGTGAAAAACTGTTTTTT	CASSPPNGEKLFF
TRBD1	TRBV5-1	NA	TRBJ1-2	TGCGCCAGCAGCGGAGGGACAGGGGGCGACGGCTACACCTTC	CASSGGTGGDGYTF
TRBD1	TRBV7-2	NA	TRBJ1-1	TGTGCCAGCAGCTTAGAAGGAGGGACAGGGTTGAGCACTGAAGCTTTCTTT	CASSLEGGTGLSTEAFF
TRBD2	TRBV18	few	TRBJ2-3	TGTGCCAGCTCACCTCCCGGTCTAGCGGGAGGGACAGATACGCAGTATTTT	CASSPPGLAGGTDTQYF
TRBD2	TRBV15	NA	TRBJ2-3	TGTGCCACCAGCGGAGGGGCGGGAGCAGATACGCAGTATTTT	CATSGGAGADTQYF
TRBD1	TRBV23-1	NA	TRBJ2-2	TGCGCCAGCAGTCAAGGGACAGGGGGCTCCACCGGGGAGCTGTTTTTT	CASSQGTGGSTGELFF
NA	TRBV5-1	NA	TRBJ2-5	TGCGCCAGCAGCTTGGCCGGAGGGTACCAAGAGACCCAGTACTTC	CASSLAGGYQETQYF
NA	TRBV7-2	NA	TRBJ2-5	TGTGCCAGCAGCTTAGCGAAGGGGTTGGAGACCCAGTACTTC	CASSLAKGLETQYF
NA	TRBV4-3	NA	TRBJ2-7	TGCGCCAGCAGCCAAGATTATGGCGGGGCCTACGAGCAGTACTTC	CASSQDYGGAYEQYF
TRBD2	TRBV3-1/TRBV3-2	NA	TRBJ2-1	TGTGCCAGCAGCCACTCGGGAGGGCCCAATGAGCAGTTCTTC	CASSHSGGPNEQFF
TRBD2	TRBV7-8	NA	TRBJ2-1	TGTGCCAGCAGCTCACTACGGACTAGCTCCTACAATGAGCAGTTCTTC	CASSSLRTSSYNEQFF
NA	TRBV19	NA	TRBJ2-3	TGTGCCAGTAGTACCCTGTCAGATACGCAGTATTTT	CASSTLSDTQYF
TRBD1	TRBV10-2	NA	TRBJ1-2	TGCGCCAGCAGGGAAGCGCCAGGGGGCGGGGGCTACACCTTC	CASREAPGGGGYTF
TRBD1	TRBV5-6	NA	TRBJ1-2	TGTGCCAGCAGCTTGGGACAGGGGGATGGCTACACCTTC	CASSLGQGDGYTF
TRBD2	TRBV11-2	NA	TRBJ2-2	TGTGCCAGCAGCCGTGCGGGGGGAACCGGGGAGCTGTTTTTT	CASSRAGGTGELFF
TRBD2	TRBV11-2	few	TRBJ2-1	TGTGCCAGCAGGGCCGGACTAGCGGGAGTATTAGATGAGCAGTTCTTC	CASRAGLAGVLDEQFF
NA	TRBV30	NA	TRBJ1-2	TGTGCCTGGAGTGTACCGGGGTCCAACTATGGCTACACCTTC	CAWSVPGSNYGYTF
NA	TRBV7-8	NA	TRBJ2-7	TGTGCCAGCAGCTTAGCGGCAGGGATGAATTACGAGCAGTACTTC	CASSLAAGMNYEQYF
NA	TRBV13	NA	TRBJ2-7	TGTGCCAGCAGCCTACCCGGGAGTTACGACGAGCAGTACTTC	CASSLPGSYDEQYF
TRBD1	TRBV2	NA	TRBJ2-2	TGTGCCAGCAGTGTGGGACAGGGCGGCACCGGGGAGCTGTTTTTT	CASSVGQGGTGELFF
TRBD1	TRBV7-9	NA	TRBJ1-3	TGTGCCAGCAGCCTCGGACAGGTTGGAAACACCATATATTTT	CASSLGQVGNTIYF
NA	TRBV9	NA	TRBJ2-1	TGTGCCAGCAGCGTAGGTCTAGGCTGGGACAATGAGCAGTTCTTC	CASSVGLGWDNEQFF
TRBD1	TRBV27	NA	TRBJ1-1	TGTGCCAGCAGTTTCCAGACAGGGCGAGGACCATACACTGAAGCTTTCTTT	CASSFQTGRGPYTEAFF
TRBD1	TRBV19	NA	TRBJ1-2	TGTGCCAGTACCGGGACAGGCCGCTATGGCTACACCTTC	CASTGTGRYGYTF
NA	TRBV15	once	TRBJ2-5	TGTGCCACCAGCACTATGGGCGGGGAGACCCAGTACTTC	CATSTMGGETQYF
NA	TRBV28	NA	TRBJ2-7	TGTGCCAGCAGTTCTTCTGTGTGGGACACGATTTCCTACGAGCAGTACTTC	CASSSSVWDTISYEQYF
TRBD1	TRBV10-3	NA	TRBJ1-2	TGTGCCATCAGTGAGTCGGGACAGGGAGAAGAAAATGGCTACACCTTC	CAISESGQGEENGYTF
TRBD1	TRBV19	NA	TRBJ2-5	TGTGCCAGTAGTCCTTATGGGACAGGGACAGGCGTGGAGACCCAGTACTTC	CASSPYGTGTGVETQYF
NA	TRBV6-2/TRBV6-3	once	TRBJ1-5	TGTGCCAGCAGTCGAGGTCAAGTTCGTGGTCAGCCCCAGCATTTT	CASSRGQVRGQPQHF
TRBD1	TRBV5-5	NA	TRBJ1-1	TGTGCCAGCAGCTTGGTACAGGGGAGTGGCACTGAAGCTTTCTTT	CASSLVQGSGTEAFF
NA	TRBV7-6	NA	TRBJ2-7	TGTGCCAGCAGCTTAGGGGGCAGCCTAGCCTACGAGCAGTACTTC	CASSLGGSLAYEQYF
TRBD2	TRBV3-1/TRBV3-2	NA	TRBJ2-3	TGTGCCAGCAGCCGAGCTAGCGGAGGGATCACAGATACGCAGTATTTT	CASSRASGGITDTQYF
NA	TRBV7-2	NA	TRBJ1-5	TGTGCCAGCAGCCCAAGCAGCAATCAGCCCCAGCATTTT	CASSPSSNQPQHF
TRBD1	TRBV28	NA	TRBJ1-5	TGTGCCAGCACTAGGACAGGGGGCAATCAGCCCCAGCATTTT	CASTRTGGNQPQHF
NA	TRBV5-6	NA	TRBJ1-2	TGTGCCAGCAGCCAGAAAAACTATGGCTACACCTTC	CASSQKNYGYTF
NA	TRBV6-2/TRBV6-3	NA	TRBJ1-3	TGTGCCAGCAGTTATTCGGACAAAGGAAACACCATATATTTT	CASSYSDKGNTIYF
TRBD2	TRBV6-5	NA	TRBJ2-7	TGTGCCAGCAGTTACACCGTAGCGGGAGGGCGGTTTGAGCAGTACTTC	CASSYTVAGGRFEQYF
NA	TRBV5-1	once	TRBJ2-2	TGCGCCAGCAGAGTTCTTGCAGTGAACACCGGGGAGCTGTTTTTT	CASRVLAVNTGELFF
TRBD1	TRBV28	NA	TRBJ1-1	TGTGCCAGCAGTTCGACAGGGCGCGGTTTCTTT	CASSSTGRGFF
TRBD2	TRBV28	NA	TRBJ2-7	TGTGCCAGCAGTCTTCCCACCCGCGGGGGGGGGCCCTACGAGCAGTACTTC	CASSLPTRGGGPYEQYF